This TCR beta chain was obtained from a study of OX40 agonist ivuxolimab in advanced cancers. Sampling times: baseline, cycle 4 day 1, cycle 7 day 1. Generated by immunoSEQ multiplex PCR, the TCRdb table keeps only in-frame clones and is missing some. The repertoire holds about 17,000 clones, with more than 85% as singletons. Deletions cut 3 bases from V and 3 bases from J, with 17 bases between. CDR1 LNHDA and CDR2 SQIVND come from the germline V gene (reference sequence). The CDR3 has 16 amino acids. The receptor's source is an adult with an advanced solid tumor such as melanoma, head and neck, liver or kidney cancer. V usage is TRBV19 and J usage is TRBJ1-2; no clear D gene. The sequenced sample was CD4+ or CD8+ T cells sorted from blood, obtained in a trial of the OX40 agonist ivuxolimab. CDR3 region: CASSIIFRGLDYGYTF. As DNA, the CDR3 is TGTGCCAGTAGTATTATCTTTCGGGGTCTGGACTATGGCTACACCTTC.